Listed here are 25 T cell receptor beta chains from one sample, sequenced in a study of shared clonotypes between healthy human individuals. Produced via immunoSEQ multiplex PCR; TCRdb's table is partial and in-frame only. Of over a million clones detected, 78% appear once; the ten largest clones hold 0.5% to 0.6%. Sequenced input: memory CD4+ T cells from PBMCs. Subset noted: CD45RA-negative fraction. All receptors come from a man in his late teens or twenties in good health. Some clones in this sample may be carry-over from other donors' samples.

The V gene is TRBV12-5, the J gene TRBJ1-2, with D possibly TRBD1 on 5 matching bases. CDR3 length: 11 residues. V lost 5 bases, J lost 6 bases, and 7 bases lay in between. CDR1 is LGHNT and CDR2 is FRNRAP in the germline V gene. The CDR3 DNA reads TGTGCTAGTGGTGGAGGGGATGGCTACACCTTC. It translates to CASGGGDGYTF.

The chain recombines TRBV11-3 with TRBJ2-7; TRBD2 aligns across 8 bases. The CDR3 extends over 14 amino acids. J was trimmed by 5 bases and V by 5 bases; bases with no gene match: 8. The germline V gene has CDR1 SGHNT and CDR2 YENEEA. This CDR3 reads CASSPGGVLNEQYF. The CDR3 DNA sequence: TGTGCCAGCAGCCCCGGGGGGGTATTGAACGAGCAGTACTTC. The complete variable domain, with remaining parts taken from reference TRBV11-3 and TRBJ2-7, reads EAGVVQSPRYKIIEKKQPVAFWCNPISGHNTLYWYLQNLGQGPELLIRYENEEAVDDSQLPKDRFSAERLKGVDSTLKIQPAELGDSAVYLCASSPGGVLNEQYFGPGTRLTVT.

This chain uses TRBV28 with TRBJ2-1, with TRBD2 matching 15 bases. CDR3 size: 16 residues. Germline V gene data show CDR1 as MDHEN and CDR2 as SYDVKM. Losses at the gene ends were 7 bases for V and 7 bases for J; bases not matched to a gene: 8. The CDR3 protein is CASTIGGTSGRNEQFF. Here the CDR3 DNA reads TGTGCCAGCACCATAGGAGGGACTAGCGGGAGGAATGAGCAGTTCTTC. Combining the CDR3 with reference TRBV28 and TRBJ2-1 gives the whole variable domain DVKVTQSSRYLVKRTGEKVFLECVQDMDHENMFWYRQDPGLGLRLIYFSYDVKMKEKGDIPEGYSVSREKKERFSLILESASTNQTSMYLCASTIGGTSGRNEQFFGPGTRLTVL.

The V call is TRBV7-9, the J call TRBJ1-3; D uncertain. Trimming removed 1 base from V and 2 bases from J, with 6 bases in between. This CDR3 has 14 amino acids. Germline loops: CDR1 SEHNR, CDR2 FQNEAQ (reference sequence). This chain's CDR3 is CASSLGSTGNTIYF. CDR3 DNA sequence: TGTGCCAGCAGCTTAGGCTCTACTGGAAACACCATATATTTT.

The gene calls are TRBV28 and TRBJ1-4; unclear D gene. V lost 3 bases and J lost 8, with 10 bases in between. CDR3 size: 13 residues. Germline lookup yields CDR1 MDHEN and CDR2 SYDVKM. Here the CDR3 DNA reads TGTGCCAGCAGTTTTAGGCGCCGGGAAAAACTGTTTTTT. Residues: CASSFRRREKLFF.

The chain joins TRBV12-2 to TRBJ1-2. TRBV12-2 corresponds to a pseudogene. The CDR3 contains 15 residues. The CDR3: CASRPRWGKDYGYTF. CDR3 in DNA: TGTGCAAGTCGTCCGAGGTGGGGAAAGGACTATGGCTACACCTTC.

This chain uses TRBV7-9 with TRBJ2-1; 14 nucleotides match TRBD2. Germline V lookup: CDR1 SEHNR, CDR2 FQNEAQ (reference sequence). This CDR3 comprises 16 residues. With V trimmed by 2 bases and J by 9 bases, 6 bases remained unmatched. This chain's CDR3 is CASSLLTSGRALEQFF. DNA for the CDR3: TGTGCCAGCAGCTTACTGACTAGCGGGAGGGCCCTTGAGCAGTTCTTC.

The V call is TRBV6-1, the J call TRBJ1-2; perhaps TRBD1 as D (5 bases). This CDR3 spans 11 amino acids. The germline V gene has CDR1 MNHNS and CDR2 SASEGT. Trimming took 2 bases from V and 13 from J, leaving 11 bases between them. The CDR3 region is CASSERGGFTF. Here the CDR3 DNA reads TGTGCCAGCAGTGAACGGGGGGGATTCACCTTC.

J is TRBJ2-7 and V is TRBV27; 9 bases map to TRBD2. Germline values: CDR1 MNHEY, CDR2 SMNVEV (reference sequence). V trimming: 5 bases; J trimming: 4 bases; junction bases outside the gene matches: 3. The CDR3 is 13 amino acids. The CDR3 coding sequence is TGTGCCAGCAGTGGTAGCGGGAGTTACGAGCAGTACTTC. Its translation is CASSGSGSYEQYF.

The chain uses TRBV6-1 and TRBJ2-7; D possibly matches TRBD1 or TRBD2 (7 bases each). V lost 5 bases, J lost 2 bases, and 16 bases lay in between. Germline assignment: CDR1 MNHNS and CDR2 SASEGT. The CDR3 is 15 residues long. CDR3 coding DNA: TGTGCCAGCAGTAAGGCAGGGGGGGGACCCTACGAGCAGTACTTC. Encoded protein: CASSKAGGGPYEQYF.

The genes are TRBV7-2 and TRBJ2-2; no clear D. CDR3 length: 14 residues. The germline V and J ends were trimmed by 5 bases and 4 bases, with 11 bases remaining between them. Germline V gene sequence: CDR1 SGHTA, CDR2 FQGNSA. The CDR3 DNA reads as TGTGCCAGCAGCCCCACCCGGTCCACCGGGGAGCTGTTTTTT. Amino acids: CASSPTRSTGELFF.

The chain is built from TRBV7-9 and TRBJ2-7, with 9 bases that match TRBD2. CDR3 length: 16 residues. The germline gives CDR1 SEHNR, CDR2 FQNEAQ (reference sequence). V lost 7 bases and J lost 3; bases outside the gene matches: 13. Written as DNA, the CDR3 is TGTGCCAGCACAGGCGGGCCCGCGGGGGGGAACTACGAGCAGTACTTC. Its protein is CASTGGPAGGNYEQYF.

As concerns this clone: A much larger clonotype is one base distant, so this may be a read error. V usage is TRBV27 and J usage is TRBJ1-1; D uncertain. Deletions cut 6 bases from V and 1 base from J, with 3 bases between. Germline CDR1 is MNHEY and CDR2 is SMNVEV (reference sequence). CDR3 length equals 11 residues. Here the CDR3 reads CASRQNTEAFF. The CDR3 DNA is TGTGCCAGCAGGCAGAACACTGAAGCTTTCTTT.

CDR3 amino acids: CASSEASGTNEQFF. CDR3 DNA: TGCGCCAGCAGTGAGGCTAGCGGGACCAATGAGCAGTTCTTC. The genes are TRBV10-1 and TRBJ2-1; 9 nucleotides agree with TRBD2. CDR3 length: 14 amino acids. In germline, CDR1 is WNHNN, CDR2 SYGVQD (reference sequence). With 2 bases clipped from V and 6 bases from J, the junction kept 2 bases outside the gene matches.

V usage is TRBV18 and J usage is TRBJ1-5; possible D gene TRBD1, 5 bases. V lost 1 base and J lost 4, with 14 bases in between. This CDR3 comprises 16 residues. From germline, CDR1 is KGHSH and CDR2 LQKENI. The CDR3, as DNA: TGTGCCAGCTCACCACAGTGGGCAGGGACGAATCAGCCCCAGCATTTT. This encodes CASSPQWAGTNQPQHF.

The chain uses TRBV5-1 and TRBJ2-1, with D tentatively TRBD1 or TRBD2 (6 bases each). The CDR3 covers 16 residues. V dropped 2 bases and J dropped 1 base, with 13 bases sitting between them. Germline V gene sequence: CDR1 SGHRS, CDR2 YFSETQ. The DNA of the CDR3 is TGCGCCAGCAGCTTTGGGGGCCGGGGGTCCTACAATGAGCAGTTCTTC. Amino acids: CASSFGGRGSYNEQFF.

The chain carries TRBV7-2 and TRBJ2-7; either TRBD1 or TRBD2 may supply D (5 bases each). This CDR3 is 14 amino acids long. Trimming left V 7 bases short and J 3 bases short, with 16 bases between. Looked up from germline, CDR1 is SGHTA and CDR2 is FQGNSA. The CDR3 spells CASTGTGLFYEQYF. The DNA for the CDR3 is TGTGCCAGCACCGGGACGGGTCTTTTCTACGAGCAGTACTTC.

This chain links TRBV7-2 with TRBJ2-7, with D hard to call. The V gene lost 6 bases and the J gene lost 0 bases, with 9 bases spanning the gap. CDR1 is SGHTA and CDR2 is FQGNSA in the germline V gene. The CDR3 sequence is 13 residues long. Here the CDR3 reads CASSRTGSYEQYF. CDR3 in DNA: TGTGCCAGCAGTAGAACCGGCTCCTACGAGCAGTACTTC.

The chain links TRBV29-1 to TRBJ2-2, with TRBD1 matching 7 bases. The V gene end was trimmed by 7 bases and the J gene end by 1 base; junction bases not matched to a gene: 6. This CDR3 comprises 14 residues. Germline values: CDR1 SQVTM, CDR2 ANQGSEA. CDR3 DNA sequence: TGCAGCGCAGTGGGGGACAGGAACACCGGGGAGCTGTTTTTT. This sequence encodes CSAVGDRNTGELFF.

The CDR3 here is CASLPGPEETQYF. The CDR3 nucleotides are TGCGCCAGCCTCCCCGGGCCAGAAGAGACCCAGTACTTC. The rearrangement links TRBV5-1 to TRBJ2-5; no clear D. CDR1 is SGHRS, CDR2 YFSETQ, per germline. The CDR3 extends over 13 amino acids. Trimming took 7 bases from V and 3 from J, leaving 13 bases between them.

The V call is TRBV29-1, the J call TRBJ2-7, with 7 bases lining up with TRBD2. Germline CDR1 is SQVTM and CDR2 is ANQGSEA. There are 12 residues in the CDR3. The trim removed 7 bases at V and 8 bases at J, leaving 11 bases unmatched. The CDR3 coding sequence is TGCAGCGCCGGAGCGGGGAGAGTCCAGCAGTACTTC. It translates to CSAGAGRVQQYF.

This clone occurred a few times. The rearrangement uses TRBV30 and TRBJ1-5, with 7 bases that match TRBD1. Unmatched junction bases numbered 3, after V lost 1 base and J lost 6 bases. Germline CDR1 and CDR2: GTSNPN and SVGIG (reference sequence). This CDR3 contains 13 residues. The chain's CDR3 is CAWSANRGQPQHF. The CDR3 DNA sequence: TGTGCCTGGAGTGCTAACAGGGGTCAGCCCCAGCATTTT.

This chain uses TRBV7-9 with TRBJ1-1; 7 positions agree with TRBD1. The CDR3 totals 14 residues. The J segment lost 0 bases and the V segment lost 9 bases, leaving 7 bases of the junction unmatched. The germline V gene has CDR1 SEHNR and CDR2 FQNEAQ (reference sequence). The CDR3 bases are TGTGCCAGTCCACCCACAGGGGTGAACACTGAAGCTTTCTTT. Protein product: CASPPTGVNTEAFF.

This rearrangement joins TRBV28 to TRBJ1-2; no clear D gene. Trimming cost V 5 bases and J 2 bases, with 18 bases left between them. From germline, CDR1 is MDHEN and CDR2 SYDVKM. CDR3 length: 16 amino acids. CDR3 DNA sequence: TGTGCCAGCAGTGCCCACGTAGGAAATCGCAACTATGGCTACACCTTC. Translated, it gives CASSAHVGNRNYGYTF.

This chain joins TRBV28 and TRBJ2-7; 9 nucleotides line up with TRBD2. The germline V gene has CDR1 MDHEN and CDR2 SYDVKM. V lost 5 bases, J lost 3 bases, and 14 bases stayed unmatched. The CDR3 has 17 amino acids. CDR3 amino acids: CASSPKGRGRAHYEQYF. The CDR3 DNA sequence: TGTGCCAGCAGTCCCAAGGGCCGCGGGAGGGCTCACTACGAGCAGTACTTC.